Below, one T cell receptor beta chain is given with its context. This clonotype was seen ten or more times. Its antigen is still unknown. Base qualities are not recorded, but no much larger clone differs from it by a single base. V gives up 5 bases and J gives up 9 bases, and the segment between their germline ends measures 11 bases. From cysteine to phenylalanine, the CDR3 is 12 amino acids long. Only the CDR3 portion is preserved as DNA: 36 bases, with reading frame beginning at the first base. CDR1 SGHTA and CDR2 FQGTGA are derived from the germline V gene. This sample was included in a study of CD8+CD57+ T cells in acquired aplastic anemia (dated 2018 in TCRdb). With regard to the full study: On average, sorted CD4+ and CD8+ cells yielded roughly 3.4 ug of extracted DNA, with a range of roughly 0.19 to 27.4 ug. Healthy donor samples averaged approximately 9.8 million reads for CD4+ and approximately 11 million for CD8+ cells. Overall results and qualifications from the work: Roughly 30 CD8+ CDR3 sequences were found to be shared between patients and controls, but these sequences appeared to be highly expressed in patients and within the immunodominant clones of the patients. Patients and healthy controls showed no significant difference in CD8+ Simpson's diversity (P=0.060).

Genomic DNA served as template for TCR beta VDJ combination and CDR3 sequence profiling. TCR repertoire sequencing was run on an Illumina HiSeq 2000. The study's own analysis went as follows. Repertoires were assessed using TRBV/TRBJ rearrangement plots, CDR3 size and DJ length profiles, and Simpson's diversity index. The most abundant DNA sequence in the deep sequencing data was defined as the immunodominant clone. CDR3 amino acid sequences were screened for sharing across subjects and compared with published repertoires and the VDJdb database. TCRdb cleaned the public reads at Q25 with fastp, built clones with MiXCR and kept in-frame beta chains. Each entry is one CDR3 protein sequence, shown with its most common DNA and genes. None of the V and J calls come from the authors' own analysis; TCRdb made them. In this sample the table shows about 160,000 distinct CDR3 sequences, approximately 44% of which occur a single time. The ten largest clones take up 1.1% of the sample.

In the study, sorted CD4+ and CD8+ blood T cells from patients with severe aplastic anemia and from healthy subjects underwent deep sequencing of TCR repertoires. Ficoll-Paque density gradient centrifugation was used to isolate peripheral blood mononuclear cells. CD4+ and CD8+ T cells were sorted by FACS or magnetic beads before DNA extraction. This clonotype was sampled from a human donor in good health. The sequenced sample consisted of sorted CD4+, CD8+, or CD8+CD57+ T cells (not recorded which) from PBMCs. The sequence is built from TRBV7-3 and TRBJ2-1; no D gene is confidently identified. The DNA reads TGTGCCAGCAGCCCAACCTTGGGTGAGCAGTTCTTC. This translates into CASSPTLGEQFF.